This T cell receptor beta chain was captured in a study of neoadjuvant anti-PD-1 for oral cavity cancer. Overall study: Patients without progression got a fourth dose around day 43. Study results and caveats: Only a few patients per response group were TCR-analyzed; validation needed.

With respect to this clone: Antigen specificity is unknown.

Germline V gene data show CDR1 as SGHRS and CDR2 as YFSETQ. The V and J ends lost 4 bases and 7 bases, in that order; junction bases with no gene match: 9. CDR3 length equals 15 residues. The patients had HPV-negative, locally advanced oral cavity squamous cell carcinoma. Blood libraries mostly used approximately 450 ng genomic DNA, six replicates each. Clones were read by immunoSEQ multiplex PCR, and TCRdb kept only the in-frame ones, dropping some. The repertoire holds approximately 14,000 clones, with roughly two thirds as singletons. This receptor was taken from a person aged 35-79 years with oral cavity squamous cell carcinoma. The chain uses TRBV5-1 and TRBJ2-4; 9 bases agree with TRBD2. This material consisted of PBMCs, taken before nivolumab (anti-PD-1) treatment. The CDR3 DNA reads as TGCGCCAGCAGCCCGGCAGGGGCGGGAGGGAACATTCAGTACTTC. Translation: CASSPAGAGGNIQYF. The complete variable domain, with remaining parts taken from reference TRBV5-1 and TRBJ2-4, reads KAGVTQTPRYLIKTRGQQVTLSCSPISGHRSVSWYQQTPGQGLQFLFEYFSETQRNKGNFPGRFSGRQFSNSRSEMNVSTLELGDSALYLCASSPAGAGGNIQYFGAGTRLSVL.